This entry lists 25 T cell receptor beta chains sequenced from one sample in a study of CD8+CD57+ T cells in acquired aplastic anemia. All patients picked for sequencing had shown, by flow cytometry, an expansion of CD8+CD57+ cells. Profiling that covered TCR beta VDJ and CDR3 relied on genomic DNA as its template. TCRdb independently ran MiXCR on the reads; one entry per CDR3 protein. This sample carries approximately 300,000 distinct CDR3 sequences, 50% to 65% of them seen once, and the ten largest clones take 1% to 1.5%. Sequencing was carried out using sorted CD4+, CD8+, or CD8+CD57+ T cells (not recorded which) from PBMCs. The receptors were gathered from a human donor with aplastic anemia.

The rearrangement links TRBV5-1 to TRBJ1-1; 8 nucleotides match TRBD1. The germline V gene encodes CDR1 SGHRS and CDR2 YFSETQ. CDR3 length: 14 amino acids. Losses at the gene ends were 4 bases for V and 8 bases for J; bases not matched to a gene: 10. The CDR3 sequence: CASSQGAQGGEAFF. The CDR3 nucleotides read TGCGCCAGCAGCCAGGGGGCGCAGGGCGGGGAAGCTTTCTTT. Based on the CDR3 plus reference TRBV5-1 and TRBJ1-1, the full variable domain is KAGVTQTPRYLIKTRGQQVTLSCSPISGHRSVSWYQQTPGQGLQFLFEYFSETQRNKGNFPGRFSGRQFSNSRSEMNVSTLELGDSALYLCASSQGAQGGEAFFGQGTRLTVV.

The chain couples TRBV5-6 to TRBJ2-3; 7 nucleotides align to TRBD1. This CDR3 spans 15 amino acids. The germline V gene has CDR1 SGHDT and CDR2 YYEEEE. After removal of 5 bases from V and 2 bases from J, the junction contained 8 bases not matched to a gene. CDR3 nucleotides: TGTGCCAGCAGATTACAGGGGACAGTCACAGATACGCAGTATTTT. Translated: CASRLQGTVTDTQYF.

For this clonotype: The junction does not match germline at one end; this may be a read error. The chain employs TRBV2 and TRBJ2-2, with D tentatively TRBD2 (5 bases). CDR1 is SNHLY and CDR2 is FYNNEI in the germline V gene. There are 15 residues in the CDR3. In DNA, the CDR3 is TGTGCCAGCAGTGAAGGATTAGGCAGACCCGGGGAGCTGTTCTTT. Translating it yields CASSEGLGRPGELFF.

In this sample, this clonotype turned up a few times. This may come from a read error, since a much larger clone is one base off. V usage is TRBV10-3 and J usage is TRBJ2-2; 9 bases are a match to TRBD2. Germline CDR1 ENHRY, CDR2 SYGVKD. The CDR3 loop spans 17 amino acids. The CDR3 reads CASSARRGSGRRGELFF. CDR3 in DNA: TGTGCCAGCAGTGCGAGGCGTGGTAGCGGGAGAAGGGGGGAGCTGTTTTTT.

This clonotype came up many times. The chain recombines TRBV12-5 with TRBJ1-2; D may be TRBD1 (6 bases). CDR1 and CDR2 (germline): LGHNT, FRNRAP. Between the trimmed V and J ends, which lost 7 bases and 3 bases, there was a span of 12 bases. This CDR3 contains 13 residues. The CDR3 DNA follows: TGTGCTAGTGCTCGAGGGGGGGACTATGGCTACACCTTC. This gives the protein CASARGGDYGYTF.

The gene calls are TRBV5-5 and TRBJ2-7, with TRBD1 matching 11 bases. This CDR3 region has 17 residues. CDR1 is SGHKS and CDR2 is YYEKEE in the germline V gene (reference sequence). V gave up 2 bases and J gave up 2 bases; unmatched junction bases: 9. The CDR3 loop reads CASSLWTGGIRTYEQYF. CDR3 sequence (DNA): TGTGCCAGCAGCTTATGGACAGGGGGCATTCGTACCTACGAGCAGTACTTC.

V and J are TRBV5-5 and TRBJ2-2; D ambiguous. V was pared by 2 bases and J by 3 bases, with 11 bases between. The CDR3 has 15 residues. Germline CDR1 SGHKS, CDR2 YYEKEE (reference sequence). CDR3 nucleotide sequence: TGTGCCAGCAGCTTAAGGCAGCAGTACACCGGGGAGCTGTTTTTT. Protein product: CASSLRQQYTGELFF.

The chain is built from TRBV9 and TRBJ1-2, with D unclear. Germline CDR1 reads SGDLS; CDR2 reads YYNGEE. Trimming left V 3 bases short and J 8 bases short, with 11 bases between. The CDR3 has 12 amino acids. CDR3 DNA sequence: TGTGCCAGCAGCGAGGGAACTTGGGGCTACACCTTC. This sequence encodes CASSEGTWGYTF.

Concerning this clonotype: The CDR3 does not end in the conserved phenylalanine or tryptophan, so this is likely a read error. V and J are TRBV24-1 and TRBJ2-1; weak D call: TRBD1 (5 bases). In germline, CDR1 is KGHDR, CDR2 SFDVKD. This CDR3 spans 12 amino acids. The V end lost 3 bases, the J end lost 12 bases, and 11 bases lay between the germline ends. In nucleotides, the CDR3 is TGTGCCACCAGTGATCTGAACAGGTCGCAGTTCTGC. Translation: CATSDLNRSQFC.

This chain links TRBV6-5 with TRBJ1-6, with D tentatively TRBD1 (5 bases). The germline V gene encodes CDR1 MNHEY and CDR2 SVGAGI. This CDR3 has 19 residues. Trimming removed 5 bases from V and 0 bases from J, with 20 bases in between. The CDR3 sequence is CASSDRGGGRSSYNSPLHF. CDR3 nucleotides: TGTGCCAGCAGTGACCGGGGGGGGGGTCGGAGCTCCTATAATTCACCCCTCCACTTT.

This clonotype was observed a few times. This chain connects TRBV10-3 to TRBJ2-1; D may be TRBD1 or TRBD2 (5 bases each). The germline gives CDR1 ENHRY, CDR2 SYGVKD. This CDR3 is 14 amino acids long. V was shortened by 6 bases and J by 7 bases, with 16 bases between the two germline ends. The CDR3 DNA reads TGTGCCATCAGCATTGGGACGGGTGGGAATGAGCAGTTCTTC. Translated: CAISIGTGGNEQFF.

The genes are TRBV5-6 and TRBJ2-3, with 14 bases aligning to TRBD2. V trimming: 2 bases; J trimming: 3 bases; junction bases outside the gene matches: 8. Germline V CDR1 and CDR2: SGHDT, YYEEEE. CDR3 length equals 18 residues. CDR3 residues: CASSFPTSGGAGTDTQYF. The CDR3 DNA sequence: TGTGCCAGCAGCTTCCCGACTAGCGGGGGGGCGGGGACAGATACGCAGTATTTT.

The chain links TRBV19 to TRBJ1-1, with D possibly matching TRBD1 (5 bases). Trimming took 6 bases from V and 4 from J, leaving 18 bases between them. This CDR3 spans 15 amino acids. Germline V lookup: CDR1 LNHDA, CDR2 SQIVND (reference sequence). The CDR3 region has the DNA TGTGCCAGTAGCCGATACGGGGGGACGGGCACTGAAGCTTTCTTT. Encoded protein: CASSRYGGTGTEAFF.

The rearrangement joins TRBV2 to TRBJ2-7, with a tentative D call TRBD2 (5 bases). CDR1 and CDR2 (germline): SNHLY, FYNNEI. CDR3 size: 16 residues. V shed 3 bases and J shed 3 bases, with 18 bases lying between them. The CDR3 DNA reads TGTGCCAGCAGTGAGCCTCGGGGTTTACCCGGCTACGAGCAGTACTTC. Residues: CASSEPRGLPGYEQYF.

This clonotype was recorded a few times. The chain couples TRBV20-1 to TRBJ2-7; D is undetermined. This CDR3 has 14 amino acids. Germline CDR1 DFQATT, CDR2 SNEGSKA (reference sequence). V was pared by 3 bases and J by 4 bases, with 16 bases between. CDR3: CSASKALHQYEQYF. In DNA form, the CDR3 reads TGCAGTGCTAGCAAAGCCCTCCACCAGTACGAGCAGTACTTC.

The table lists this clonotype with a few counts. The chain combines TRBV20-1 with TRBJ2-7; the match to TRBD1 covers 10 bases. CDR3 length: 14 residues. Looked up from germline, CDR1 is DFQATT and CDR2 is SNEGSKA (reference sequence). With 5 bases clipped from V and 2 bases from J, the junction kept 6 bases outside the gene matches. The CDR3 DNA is TGCAGTGCTGGAGGGACAGGGGCCCCCTACGAGCAGTACTTC. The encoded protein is CSAGGTGAPYEQYF.

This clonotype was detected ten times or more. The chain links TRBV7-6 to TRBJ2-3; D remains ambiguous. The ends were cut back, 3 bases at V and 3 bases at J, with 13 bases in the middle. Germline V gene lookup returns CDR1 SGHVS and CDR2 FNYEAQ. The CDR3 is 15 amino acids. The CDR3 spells CASSFLAAGTDTQYF. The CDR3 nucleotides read TGTGCCAGCAGCTTTTTGGCCGCAGGAACAGATACGCAGTATTTT.

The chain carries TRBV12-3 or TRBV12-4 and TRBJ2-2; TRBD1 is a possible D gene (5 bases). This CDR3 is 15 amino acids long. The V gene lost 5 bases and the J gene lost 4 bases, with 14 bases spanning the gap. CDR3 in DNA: TGTGCCAGCAGTGTTGATTCAGGGCCCACCGGGGAGCTGTTTTTT. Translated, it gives CASSVDSGPTGELFF.

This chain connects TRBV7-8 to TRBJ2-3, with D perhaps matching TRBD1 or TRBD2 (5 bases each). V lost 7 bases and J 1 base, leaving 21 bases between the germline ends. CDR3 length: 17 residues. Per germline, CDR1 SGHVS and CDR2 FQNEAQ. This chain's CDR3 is CASIKFGTSHRTDTQYF. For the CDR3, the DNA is TGTGCCAGCATCAAATTCGGGACGTCTCACCGCACAGATACGCAGTATTTT. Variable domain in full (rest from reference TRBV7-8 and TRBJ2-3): GAGVSQSPRYKVAKRGQDVALRCDPISGHVSLFWYQQALGQGPEFLTYFQNEAQLDKSGLPSDRFFAERPEGSVSTLKIQRTQQEDSAVYLCASIKFGTSHRTDTQYFGPGTRLTVL.

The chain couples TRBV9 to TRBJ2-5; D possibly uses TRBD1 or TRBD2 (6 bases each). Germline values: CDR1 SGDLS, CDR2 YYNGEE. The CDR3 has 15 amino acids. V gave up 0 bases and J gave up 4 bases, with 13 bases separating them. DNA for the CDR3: TGTGCCAGCAGCGTAGGGGGGGCTAGGGGAGAGACCCAGTACTTC. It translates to CASSVGGARGETQYF.

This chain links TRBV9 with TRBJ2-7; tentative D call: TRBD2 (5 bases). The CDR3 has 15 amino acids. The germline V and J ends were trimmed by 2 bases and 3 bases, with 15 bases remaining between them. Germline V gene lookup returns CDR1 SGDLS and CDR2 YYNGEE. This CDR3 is CASSVSPTGNYEQYF. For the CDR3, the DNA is TGTGCCAGCAGCGTCTCCCCCACGGGAAACTACGAGCAGTACTTC. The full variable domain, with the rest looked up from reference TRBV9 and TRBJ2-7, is DSGVTQTPKHLITATGQRVTLRCSPRSGDLSVYWYQQSLDQGLQFLIQYYNGEERAKGNILERFSAQQFPDLHSELNLSSLELGDSALYFCASSVSPTGNYEQYFGPGTRLTVT.

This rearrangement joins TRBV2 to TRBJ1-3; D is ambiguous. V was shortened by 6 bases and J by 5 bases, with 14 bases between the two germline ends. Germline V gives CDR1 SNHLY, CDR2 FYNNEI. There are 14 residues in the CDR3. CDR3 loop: CASSLSETRNTIYF. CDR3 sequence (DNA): TGTGCCAGCAGCCTCAGCGAGACTAGAAACACCATATATTTT.

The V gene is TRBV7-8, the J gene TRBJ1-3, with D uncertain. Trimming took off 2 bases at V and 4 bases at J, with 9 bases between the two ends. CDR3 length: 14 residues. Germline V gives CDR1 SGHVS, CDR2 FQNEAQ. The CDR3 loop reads CASSLRVPGNTIYF. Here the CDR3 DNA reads TGTGCCAGCAGCTTAAGGGTTCCGGGAAACACCATATATTTT.

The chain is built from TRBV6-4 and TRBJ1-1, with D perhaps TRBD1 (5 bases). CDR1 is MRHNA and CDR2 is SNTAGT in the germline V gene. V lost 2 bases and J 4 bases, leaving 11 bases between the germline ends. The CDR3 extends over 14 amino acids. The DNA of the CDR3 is TGTGCCAGCAGTGACGGGGGTAAGGGCACTGAAGCTTTCTTT. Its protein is CASSDGGKGTEAFF.

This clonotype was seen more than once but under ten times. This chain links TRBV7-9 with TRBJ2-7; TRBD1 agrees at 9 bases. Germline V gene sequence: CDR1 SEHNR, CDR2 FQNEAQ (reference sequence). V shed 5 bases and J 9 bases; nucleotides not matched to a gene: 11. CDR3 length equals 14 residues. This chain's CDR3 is CASSPPGQGTVQYF. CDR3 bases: TGTGCCAGCAGCCCCCCGGGACAGGGTACTGTGCAGTACTTC. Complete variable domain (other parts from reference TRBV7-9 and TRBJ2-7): DTGVSQNPRHKITKRGQNVTFRCDPISEHNRLYWYRQTLGQGPEFLTYFQNEAQLEKSRLLSDRFSAERPKGSFSTLEIQRTEQGDSAMYLCASSPPGQGTVQYFGPGTRLTVT.